These 24 T cell receptor beta chains share one sample of origin, sequenced in a study of immune cell composition in non-small cell lung cancer. The protocol was immunoSEQ multiplex PCR, while the TCRdb copy is restricted to in-frame clones and leaves out a portion. The top ten hold 10% to 15% of the sample, which has nearly 7,000 clones, roughly 86% seen once. Normal lung was taken at the farthest possible site, at least 3 cm from tumour. Sequences were obtained from non-adjacent lung tissue. Receptor source: a human donor with non-small cell lung cancer.

V and J are TRBV6-5 and TRBJ2-5; a possible D gene is TRBD1 (5 bases). Per the germline V gene, CDR1 is MNHEY and CDR2 is SVGAGI. Trimming shortened V by 5 bases and J by 5 bases, and 12 bases separated the two germline ends. CDR3 length: 13 residues. CDR3 sequence reads: CASSPRTRETQYF. The CDR3 region has the DNA TGTGCCAGCAGTCCCAGGACACGGGAGACCCAGTACTTC.

This clone was observed once. The chain couples TRBV13 to TRBJ2-2; 11 bases align to TRBD2. This CDR3 comprises 15 residues. Trimming removed 4 bases from V and 7 bases from J; junction bases left unmatched: 5. The germline CDR1 and CDR2 sequences are PRHDT and FYEKMQ (reference sequence). CDR3 sequence (DNA): TGTGCCAGCAGCTCGGGACTAGCGGTCGGCGGGGAGCTGTTTTTT. It translates to CASSSGLAVGGELFF.

The J gene is TRBJ1-2, the V gene TRBV7-9; possibly TRBD1 for D (5 bases). The CDR3 is 15 residues long. Germline values: CDR1 SEHNR, CDR2 FQNEAQ (reference sequence). The germline V and J ends were trimmed by 6 bases and 0 bases, with 14 bases remaining between them. The CDR3 DNA reads as TGTGCCAGCAGAACACAGGACGGCGCTAACTATGGCTACACCTTC. Amino acids: CASRTQDGANYGYTF.

This chain connects TRBV7-9 to TRBJ1-1; D gene unclear. The CDR3 is 13 amino acids. The ends were cut back, 11 bases at V and 6 bases at J, with 19 bases in the middle. Germline values: CDR1 SEHNR, CDR2 FQNEAQ (reference sequence). This chain's CDR3 is CADQPGLAAEAFF. CDR3 bases: TGTGCCGACCAACCGGGCCTAGCGGCTGAAGCTTTCTTT. The full variable domain, with the rest looked up from reference TRBV7-9 and TRBJ1-1, is DTGVSQNPRHKITKRGQNVTFRCDPISEHNRLYWYRQTLGQGPEFLTYFQNEAQLEKSRLLSDRFSAERPKGSFSTLEIQRTEQGDSAMYLCADQPGLAAEAFFGQGTRLTVV.

The chain carries TRBV9 and TRBJ1-2; TRBD1 matches 8 bases. This CDR3 has 14 amino acids. Germline CDR1 is SGDLS and CDR2 is YYNGEE. Losses at the gene ends were 3 bases for V and 6 bases for J; bases not matched to a gene: 7. CDR3: CASSAGQGRHGYTF. In nucleotides, the CDR3 is TGTGCCAGCAGCGCAGGACAGGGTCGACATGGCTACACCTTC.

Only one count was recorded for this clone. V is TRBV7-8 and J is TRBJ2-5, with 8 bases aligning to TRBD1. Germline CDR1 SGHVS, CDR2 FQNEAQ. The V segment lost 3 bases and the J segment 2 bases; nucleotides outside the gene matches: 2. There are 14 residues in the CDR3. CDR3 nucleotides: TGTGCCAGCAGCTTCAACAGGGGGCAAGAGACCCAGTACTTC. Translated: CASSFNRGQETQYF. The whole variable domain, remainder taken from reference TRBV7-8 and TRBJ2-5, is GAGVSQSPRYKVAKRGQDVALRCDPISGHVSLFWYQQALGQGPEFLTYFQNEAQLDKSGLPSDRFFAERPEGSVSTLKIQRTQQEDSAVYLCASSFNRGQETQYFGPGTRLLVL.

A few counts support this clone. The chain carries TRBV25-1 and TRBJ1-1; tentative D call: TRBD1 (5 bases). Germline V CDR1 and CDR2: MGHDK, SYGVNS. The CDR3 runs 16 residues. V lost 4 bases to trimming and J lost 6 bases, with 21 bases between them. The CDR3 DNA follows: TGTGCCAGCAGTGGGGTAATAGGGAGGGGTACCGCTGAAGCTTTCTTT. This codes for CASSGVIGRGTAEAFF.

V gene TRBV5-5 combines with J gene TRBJ2-5; 12 bases match TRBD2. This CDR3 contains 16 residues. Trimming at V came to 0 bases and at J to 4 bases, leaving 4 bases not matched to a gene. Germline V gene sequence: CDR1 SGHKS, CDR2 YYEKEE (reference sequence). DNA for the CDR3: TGTGCCAGCAGCTTGGAACTAGCGGGGGGTCGAGAGACCCAGTACTTC. Its translation: CASSLELAGGRETQYF.

This clone was seen only a few times. V usage is TRBV18 and J usage is TRBJ1-1; possible D gene TRBD1, 6 bases. This CDR3 contains 16 residues. Germline CDR1 is KGHSH and CDR2 is LQKENI. Trimming took off 3 bases at V and 1 base at J, with 15 bases between the two ends. The CDR3 protein is CASSPDYREANTEAFF. For the CDR3, the DNA is TGTGCCAGCTCACCGGATTACAGGGAAGCGAACACTGAAGCTTTCTTT.

The rearrangement uses TRBV6-4 and TRBJ2-1, with D maybe TRBD2 (5 bases). V lost 0 bases to trimming and J lost 1 base, with 7 bases between them. This CDR3 comprises 15 residues. Looked up from germline, CDR1 is MRHNA and CDR2 is SNTAGT. The CDR3 DNA sequence: TGTGCCAGCAGTGACTCGTCGGGGTCCTACAATGAGCAGTTCTTC. It yields the protein CASSDSSGSYNEQFF.

The gene calls are TRBV10-3 and TRBJ1-1; the match to TRBD1 covers 7 bases. V dropped 6 bases and J dropped 1; count of bases not matched to a gene: 2. The CDR3 totals 13 residues. Germline CDR1 is ENHRY and CDR2 is SYGVKD. Written as DNA, the CDR3 is TGTGCCATCAGGACAGGGACGAACACTGAAGCTTTCTTT. It encodes CAIRTGTNTEAFF.

The CDR3 bases are TGTGCCAGCAGTCCCGACACTAGGGGGCGCGCGGGCTACACCTTC. Translation gives CASSPDTRGRAGYTF. The V and J genes are TRBV6-5 and TRBJ1-2; 7 positions agree with TRBD1. J was trimmed by 8 bases and V by 5 bases; bases with no gene match: 14. The CDR3 covers 15 residues. Germline values: CDR1 MNHEY, CDR2 SVGAGI.

The CDR3: CASSLVTLKGQEKEAFF. The CDR3 coding sequence is TGTGCCAGCAGCTTAGTGACTTTGAAGGGGCAGGAGAAAGAAGCTTTCTTT. This chain joins TRBV11-3 and TRBJ1-1, with D possibly being TRBD1 (5 bases). The germline gives CDR1 SGHNT, CDR2 YENEEA. The CDR3 runs 17 residues. V lost 1 base, J lost 8 bases, and 23 bases lay in between.

The chain employs TRBV7-2 and TRBJ2-2; possibly TRBD1 for D (5 bases). CDR1 is SGHTA and CDR2 is FQGNSA in the germline V gene. Trimming took 3 bases from V and 4 from J, leaving 9 bases between them. The CDR3 runs 14 residues. The CDR3 here is CASSLGQPTGELFF. The DNA of the CDR3 is TGTGCCAGCAGCTTGGGGCAGCCCACCGGGGAGCTGTTTTTT.

This clone appeared a few times. The V and J genes are TRBV5-1 and TRBJ1-1, with 8 nucleotides matching TRBD1. V dropped 0 bases and J dropped 3; count of bases not matched to a gene: 7. Germline assignment: CDR1 SGHRS and CDR2 YFSETQ. The CDR3 contains 16 residues. CDR3 in DNA: TGCGCCAGCAGCTTGGCCGGGAACAGGGGGTACACTGAAGCTTTCTTT. The encoded protein is CASSLAGNRGYTEAFF.

This sequence joins TRBV6-5 and TRBJ1-2, with D possibly matching TRBD1 (6 bases). The length of the CDR3 is 13 residues. Germline V gives CDR1 MNHEY, CDR2 SVGAGI. Trimming took off 6 bases at V and 4 bases at J, with 12 bases between the two ends. CDR3 nucleotides: TGTGCCAGCAGACCGACAGGAATCTATGGCTACACCTTC. It specifies CASRPTGIYGYTF.

The chain recombines TRBV4-3 with TRBJ2-3, with unresolved D. V was cut by 2 bases and J by 2 bases, with 8 bases left in between. The CDR3 spans 14 residues. The germline gives CDR1 LGHNA, CDR2 YSLEER. CDR3: CASSQLGNTDTQYF. CDR3 nucleotides: TGCGCCAGCAGCCAACTCGGAAACACAGATACGCAGTATTTT.

V gene TRBV14 combines with J gene TRBJ2-1, with D hard to call. Trimming pared 1 base from V and 9 bases from J, leaving 7 bases between. This CDR3 comprises 12 residues. Germline lookup yields CDR1 SGHDN and CDR2 FVKESK. CDR3 nucleotides: TGTGCCAGCAGCCAAGGTAGCACTGAGCAGTTCTTC. This encodes CASSQGSTEQFF.

The CDR3 DNA reads TGTGCCAGCAGTTTAAGGGGTAGCGGCAATGAGCAGTTCTTC. This encodes CASSLRGSGNEQFF. The rearrangement joins TRBV28 to TRBJ2-1; possible D gene TRBD2, 6 bases. Germline CDR1 and CDR2: MDHEN and SYDVKM. The CDR3 sequence is 14 residues long. V shed 2 bases and J shed 6 bases, with 11 bases lying between them. Looking up the rest from reference TRBV28 and TRBJ2-1 gives the full variable domain: DVKVTQSSRYLVKRTGEKVFLECVQDMDHENMFWYRQDPGLGLRLIYFSYDVKMKEKGDIPEGYSVSREKKERFSLILESASTNQTSMYLCASSLRGSGNEQFFGPGTRLTVL.

This clone came up once. The chain carries TRBV27 and TRBJ1-4; D is possibly TRBD1 (5 bases). Looked up from germline, CDR1 is MNHEY and CDR2 is SMNVEV (reference sequence). CDR3 length: 17 amino acids. V lost 3 bases to trimming and J lost 7 bases, with 21 bases between them. In DNA, the CDR3 is TGTGCCAGCAGTTTCCGGACCCCGGGACCCTATAGTGAAAAACTGTTTTTT. Its protein product is CASSFRTPGPYSEKLFF.

The chain carries TRBV7-9 and TRBJ2-1, with a possible D match to TRBD1 (5 bases). The V end was cut by 5 bases, the J end by 0 bases, with 11 bases between. The CDR3 sequence is 15 residues long. The germline CDR1 and CDR2 sequences are SEHNR and FQNEAQ (reference sequence). The CDR3 DNA sequence: TGTGCCAGCAGCCCTCAGGGTGGCTCCTACAATGAGCAGTTCTTC. Translating gives CASSPQGGSYNEQFF.

V is TRBV6-1 and J is TRBJ1-5; D not certain. V dropped 1 base and J dropped 3 bases, with 10 bases sitting between them. The CDR3 is 15 amino acids. CDR1 and CDR2 (germline): MNHNS, SASEGT. The CDR3, as DNA: TGTGCCAGCAGTGAAGGGGTTAGGGACAATCAGCCCCAGCATTTT. Encoded protein: CASSEGVRDNQPQHF.

The V gene is TRBV7-2, the J gene TRBJ2-2; D might be TRBD1 or TRBD2, each matching 5 bases. V was clipped by 5 bases and J by 3 bases, with 13 bases between them. CDR1 and CDR2 from the germline V gene are SGHTA and FQGNSA. This CDR3 comprises 15 residues. For the CDR3, the DNA is TGTGCCAGCAGCACCGGGACGGCCTACACCGGGGAGCTGTTTTTT. Encoded protein: CASSTGTAYTGELFF.

The CDR3 DNA is TGTGCCAGCAGCCGTGGGTCGCCGGGCAATCAGCCCCAGCATTTT. This codes for CASSRGSPGNQPQHF. The chain couples TRBV7-9 to TRBJ1-5; D unclear. V was shortened by 5 bases and J by 2 bases, with 13 bases between the two germline ends. Germline V lookup: CDR1 SEHNR, CDR2 FQNEAQ (reference sequence). This CDR3 has 15 amino acids.